A selection of T cell receptor beta chains follows, all from one sample in a study of cytomegalovirus exposure and HLA in healthy donors. Assay used: immunoSEQ multiplex PCR; TCRdb lists only in-frame clones, some missing. The sample yields about 130,000 clones, around four fifths seen once. Material for sequencing was PBMCs. The receptors shown here come from a male donor in good health and CMV-seronegative. Each CDR3 is given with its conserved first and last residue. Clone size, where shown, is once, few, many, or a class for clones that have expanded.

NA | TRBJ2-7 | TRBV27 | CASSYRRTGDEQYF
NA | TRBJ2-7 | TRBV7-2 | CASSSGGGSYEQYF
NA | TRBJ2-1 | TRBV7-2 | CASSLSRLAAYNEQFF
NA | TRBJ2-1 | TRBV7-2 | CASSSGVGPYNEQFF
NA | TRBJ2-5 | TRBV19 | CASRTRQGETQYF
NA | TRBJ2-3 | TRBV15 | CATSRGWAGGGAPDTQYF
NA | TRBJ1-2 | TRBV2 | CASSRGAQYGYTF
NA | TRBJ1-1 | TRBV29-1 | CSVERGDREGLNTEAFF
NA | TRBJ2-3 | TRBV18 | CASSPGLAGVGSTDTQYF
NA | TRBJ2-7 | TRBV9 | CASSSRAGRSYEQYF
NA | TRBJ2-1 | TRBV28 | CASSSPGTRYNEQFF
NA | TRBJ1-2 | TRBV27 | CASSATGGRYGYTF
few | TRBJ1-4 | TRBV18 | CASSPRGSLGEKLFF
NA | TRBJ2-1 | TRBV18 | CASSPPTSGRWNEQFF
NA | TRBJ2-5 | TRBV5-4 | CASSSPGGPQETQYF
once | TRBJ2-1 | TRBV27 | CASSLYQGAGNEQFF
NA | TRBJ2-7 | TRBV5-1 | CASSLRGSLDRLLYEQYF
NA | TRBJ2-1 | TRBV6-5 | CASSRGNEQFF
NA | TRBJ1-3 | TRBV5-1 | CASSRDWSFGNTIYF
once | TRBJ2-7 | TRBV7-9 | CASSLGSGAYEQYF
NA | TRBJ2-3 | TRBV20-1 | CSAKLGDTQYF
NA | TRBJ2-7 | TRBV7-2 | CASSLDTTLGYEQYF
NA | TRBJ2-7 | TRBV7-8 | CASSFGLAGAVSYEQYF
NA | TRBJ1-3 | TRBV6-5 | CASSYSRQAGNTIYF
NA | TRBJ1-4 | TRBV19 | CASRPNQGARGEKLFF
NA | TRBJ1-6 | TRBV27 | CASRTLSSYNSPLHF
NA | TRBJ2-7 | TRBV7-8 | CASSPSTSGSYEQYF
NA | TRBJ2-7 | TRBV28 | CASSADSYEQYF
NA | TRBJ1-2 | TRBV27 | CASSREGYTF
NA | TRBJ2-7 | TRBV30 | CAWKQGTYEQYF
NA | TRBJ2-7 | TRBV7-2 | CASSSRQVGEQYF
NA | TRBJ2-5 | TRBV7-2 | CASSLARRQGRIQETQYF
NA | TRBJ2-6 | TRBV9 | CASSARTSGANVLTF
NA | TRBJ1-5 | TRBV6-5 | CASRYGQGAVNQPQHF
NA | TRBJ2-1 | TRBV5-1 | CASSWTSGTGQGQFF
NA | TRBJ1-1 | TRBV29-1 | CSGTGGIEAFF